What follows are 8 T cell receptor beta chains derived from one specimen sequenced in a study of CD8 T cells in ankylosing spondylitis. Via MiXCR, TCRdb re-called the 5' RACE reads, giving one row per CDR3 protein. Of fewer than 250,000 distinct CDR3 sequences in the sample, about 10% are singletons; the top ten hold 21%. Sample: blood, either unsorted or a sorted T cell fraction (not recorded which). These receptors were collected from a male donor with ankylosing spondylitis or in good health (not recorded which).

This clonotype was seen at least ten times. This sequence joins TRBV7-6 and TRBJ1-1; no firm D call. The germline CDR1 and CDR2 sequences are SGHVS and FNYEAQ. Trimming left V 1 base short and J 2 bases short, with 5 bases between. This CDR3 spans 13 amino acids. CDR3 residues: CASSLVDNTEAFF. The CDR3 DNA follows: TGTGCCAGCAGCTTAGTAGACAACACTGAAGCTTTCTTT.

This sequence joins TRBV20-1 and TRBJ2-7, with 8 bases aligning to TRBD2. V dropped 6 bases and J dropped 2; count of bases not matched to a gene: 12. Looked up from germline, CDR1 is DFQATT and CDR2 is SNEGSKA (reference sequence). The CDR3 has 15 amino acids. The CDR3 DNA sequence: TGCAGTGCCGAGGTTAGGACTAGCTCCCCCTACGAGCAGTACTTC. This gives the protein CSAEVRTSSPYEQYF.

This clonotype was seen repeatedly, ten times or more. The V and J genes are TRBV3-1 and TRBJ2-5; 12 bases align to TRBD2. This CDR3 is built from 17 residues. The V segment lost 4 bases and the J segment 2 bases; nucleotides outside the gene matches: 8. Per germline, CDR1 LGHDT and CDR2 YNNKEL (reference sequence). Here the CDR3 reads CASSLPRLAGGQETQYF. CDR3 in DNA: TGTGCCAGCAGCCTCCCCCGGCTAGCGGGGGGGCAAGAGACCCAGTACTTC.

The table lists this clonotype with a few counts. This rearrangement joins TRBV5-1 to TRBJ1-2; D gene uncertain. V lost 4 bases and J 8 bases, leaving 15 bases between the germline ends. CDR1 and CDR2 from the germline V gene are SGHRS and YFSETQ. This CDR3 comprises 13 residues. The CDR3 region has the DNA TGCGCCAGCAGCCAAGTCATAACAGAGGGCTACACCTTC. This gives the protein CASSQVITEGYTF.

This clonotype was counted ten times or more. The rearrangement joins TRBV9 to TRBJ1-1, with a tentative D call TRBD1 (5 bases). The CDR3 extends over 13 amino acids. Per the germline V gene, CDR1 is SGDLS and CDR2 is YYNGEE. The V gene lost 4 bases and the J gene lost 7 bases, with 14 bases spanning the gap. CDR3 sequence reads: CASSPVGGVEAFF. CDR3 DNA sequence: TGTGCCAGCAGCCCAGTGGGAGGGGTTGAAGCTTTCTTT. Combining the CDR3 with reference TRBV9 and TRBJ1-1 gives the whole variable domain DSGVTQTPKHLITATGQRVTLRCSPRSGDLSVYWYQQSLDQGLQFLIQYYNGEERAKGNILERFSAQQFPDLHSELNLSSLELGDSALYFCASSPVGGVEAFFGQGTRLTVV.

Remarks on this clonotype: With a much larger clone just one base away, this may be a read error. This chain uses TRBV4-2 with TRBJ1-5; D is uncertain. This CDR3 is 13 amino acids long. Germline V gene sequence: CDR1 LGHNA, CDR2 YNFKEQ. Trimming removed 3 bases at V and 3 bases at J, with 6 bases between. CDR3 loop: CASSHVANQPQHF. CDR3 nucleotide sequence: TGTGCCAGCAGCCATGTCGCCAATCAGCCCCAGCATTTT.

This clonotype has a count of ten or more. The chain has TRBV20-1 and TRBJ2-5; 7 bases map to TRBD1. In germline, CDR1 is DFQATT, CDR2 SNEGSKA (reference sequence). There are 15 residues in the CDR3. Trimming took 5 bases from V and 3 from J; bases not matched to a gene: 12. The CDR3 DNA is TGCAGTGCTTCCACCCCGGGACAGCTGAAAGAGACCCAGTACTTC. This translates into CSASTPGQLKETQYF.

This clonotype was detected many times. One end of the junction does not line up with germline, which may come from a read error. The chain recombines TRBV7-9 with TRBJ1-2; tentatively, D is TRBD1 (5 bases). The CDR3 loop spans 13 amino acids. CDR1 SEHNR and CDR2 FQNEAQ come from the germline V gene (reference sequence). This CDR3 reads CASTLRDNYGYTF. The CDR3 DNA sequence: TGTGCCAGCACCTTACGGGACAACTATGGCTACACCTTC.